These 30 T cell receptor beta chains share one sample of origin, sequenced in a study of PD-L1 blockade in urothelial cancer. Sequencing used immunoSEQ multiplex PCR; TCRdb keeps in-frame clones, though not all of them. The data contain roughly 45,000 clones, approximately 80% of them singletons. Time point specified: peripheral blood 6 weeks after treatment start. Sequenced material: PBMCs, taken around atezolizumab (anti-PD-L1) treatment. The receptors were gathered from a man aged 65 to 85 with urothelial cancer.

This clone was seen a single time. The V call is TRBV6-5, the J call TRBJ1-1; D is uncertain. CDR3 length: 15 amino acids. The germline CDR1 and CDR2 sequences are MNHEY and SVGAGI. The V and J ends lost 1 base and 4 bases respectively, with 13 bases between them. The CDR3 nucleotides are TGTGCCAGCAGTTACTGGACCCCTGGGAGCACTGAAGCTTTCTTT. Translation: CASSYWTPGSTEAFF.

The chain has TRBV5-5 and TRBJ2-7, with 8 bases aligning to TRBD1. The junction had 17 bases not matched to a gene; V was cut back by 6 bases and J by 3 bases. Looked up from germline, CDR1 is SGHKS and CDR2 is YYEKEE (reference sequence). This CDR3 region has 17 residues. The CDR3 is CASKKTGGSGALYEQYF. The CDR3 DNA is TGTGCCAGCAAAAAAACAGGGGGTAGCGGAGCGCTCTACGAGCAGTACTTC.

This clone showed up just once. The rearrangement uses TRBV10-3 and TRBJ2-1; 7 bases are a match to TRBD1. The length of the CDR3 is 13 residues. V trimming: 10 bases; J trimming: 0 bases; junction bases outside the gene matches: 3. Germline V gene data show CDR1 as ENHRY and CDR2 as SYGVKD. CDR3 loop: CATQGSSYNEQFF. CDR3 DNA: TGTGCCACACAGGGGAGCTCCTACAATGAGCAGTTCTTC.

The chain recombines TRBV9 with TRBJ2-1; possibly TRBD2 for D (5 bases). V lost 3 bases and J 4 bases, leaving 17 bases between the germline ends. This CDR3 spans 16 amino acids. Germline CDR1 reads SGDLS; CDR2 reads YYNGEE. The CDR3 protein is CASSAQTRAFYNEQFF. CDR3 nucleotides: TGTGCCAGCAGCGCCCAAACTAGAGCCTTTTACAATGAGCAGTTCTTC.

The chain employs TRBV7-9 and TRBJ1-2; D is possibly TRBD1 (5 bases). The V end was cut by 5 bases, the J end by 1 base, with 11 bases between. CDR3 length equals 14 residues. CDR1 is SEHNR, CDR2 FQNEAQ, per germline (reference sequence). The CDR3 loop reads CASSPGPYNYGYTF. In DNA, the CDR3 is TGTGCCAGCAGCCCAGGGCCCTATAACTATGGCTACACCTTC.

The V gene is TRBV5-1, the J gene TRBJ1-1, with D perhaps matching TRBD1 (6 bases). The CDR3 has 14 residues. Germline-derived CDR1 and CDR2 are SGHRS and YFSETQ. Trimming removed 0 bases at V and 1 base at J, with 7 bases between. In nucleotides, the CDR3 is TGCGCCAGCAGCTTGGGGACAGCGAACACTGAAGCTTTCTTT. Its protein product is CASSLGTANTEAFF.

The CDR3 bases are TGTGCCAGCAGCCCCACGGGACAGAGCACAGATACGCAGTATTTT. Translated: CASSPTGQSTDTQYF. This chain uses TRBV11-3 with TRBJ2-3, with 7 bases matching TRBD1. V dropped 5 bases and J dropped 0; count of bases not matched to a gene: 5. The germline gives CDR1 SGHNT, CDR2 YENEEA. The CDR3 contains 15 residues.

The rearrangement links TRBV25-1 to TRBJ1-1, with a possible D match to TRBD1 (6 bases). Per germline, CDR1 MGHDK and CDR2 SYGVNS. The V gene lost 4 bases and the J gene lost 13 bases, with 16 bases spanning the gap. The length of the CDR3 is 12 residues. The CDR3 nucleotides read TGTGCCAGCAGTGTAGGGGGGAGGGGTGGTTTCTTT. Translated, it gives CASSVGGRGGFF.

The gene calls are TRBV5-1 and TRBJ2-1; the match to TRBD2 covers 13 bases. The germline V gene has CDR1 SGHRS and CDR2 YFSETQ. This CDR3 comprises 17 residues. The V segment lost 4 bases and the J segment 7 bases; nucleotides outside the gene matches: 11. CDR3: CASSLSRTSGSGNEQFF. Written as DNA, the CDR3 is TGCGCCAGCAGCCTCTCTCGGACTAGCGGGAGTGGGAATGAGCAGTTCTTC. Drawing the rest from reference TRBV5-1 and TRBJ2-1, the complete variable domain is KAGVTQTPRYLIKTRGQQVTLSCSPISGHRSVSWYQQTPGQGLQFLFEYFSETQRNKGNFPGRFSGRQFSNSRSEMNVSTLELGDSALYLCASSLSRTSGSGNEQFFGPGTRLTVL.

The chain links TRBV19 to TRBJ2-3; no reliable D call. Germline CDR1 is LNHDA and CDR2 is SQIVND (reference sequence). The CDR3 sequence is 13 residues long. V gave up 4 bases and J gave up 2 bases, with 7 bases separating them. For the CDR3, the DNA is TGTGCCAGTAGTACGACTTACACAGATACGCAGTATTTT. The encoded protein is CASSTTYTDTQYF. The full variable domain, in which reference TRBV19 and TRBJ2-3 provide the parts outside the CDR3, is DGGITQSPKYLFRKEGQNVTLSCEQNLNHDAMYWYRQDPGQGLRLIYYSQIVNDFQKGDIAEGYSVSREKKESFPLTVTSAQKNPTAFYLCASSTTYTDTQYFGPGTRLTVL.

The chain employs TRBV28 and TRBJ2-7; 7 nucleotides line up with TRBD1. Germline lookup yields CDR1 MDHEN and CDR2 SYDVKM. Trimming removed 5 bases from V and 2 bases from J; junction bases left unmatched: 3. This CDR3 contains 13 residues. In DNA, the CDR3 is TGTGCCAGCAGTCGAGGACAGGCCTACGAGCAGTACTTC. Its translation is CASSRGQAYEQYF. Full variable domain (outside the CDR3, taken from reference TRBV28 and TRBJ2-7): DVKVTQSSRYLVKRTGEKVFLECVQDMDHENMFWYRQDPGLGLRLIYFSYDVKMKEKGDIPEGYSVSREKKERFSLILESASTNQTSMYLCASSRGQAYEQYFGPGTRLTVT.

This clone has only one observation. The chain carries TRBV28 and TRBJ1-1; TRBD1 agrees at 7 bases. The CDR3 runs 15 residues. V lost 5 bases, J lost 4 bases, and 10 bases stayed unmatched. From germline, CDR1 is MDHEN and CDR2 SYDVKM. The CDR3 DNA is TGTGCCAGCAGTCCAAACAGGGGAAAGGGCACTGAAGCTTTCTTT. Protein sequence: CASSPNRGKGTEAFF.

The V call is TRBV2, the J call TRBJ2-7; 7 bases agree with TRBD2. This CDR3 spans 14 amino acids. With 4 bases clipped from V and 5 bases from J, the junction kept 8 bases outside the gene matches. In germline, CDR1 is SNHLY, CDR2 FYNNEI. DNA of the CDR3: TGTGCCAGCAGTGGGGACTACCTCCTGGACGAGCAGTACTTC. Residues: CASSGDYLLDEQYF.

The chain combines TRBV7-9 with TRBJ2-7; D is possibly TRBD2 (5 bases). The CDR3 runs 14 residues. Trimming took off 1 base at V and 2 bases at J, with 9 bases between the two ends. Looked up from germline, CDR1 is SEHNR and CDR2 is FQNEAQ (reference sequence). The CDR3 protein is CASSLGGEAYEQYF. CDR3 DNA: TGTGCCAGCAGCTTAGGGGGAGAAGCCTACGAGCAGTACTTC.

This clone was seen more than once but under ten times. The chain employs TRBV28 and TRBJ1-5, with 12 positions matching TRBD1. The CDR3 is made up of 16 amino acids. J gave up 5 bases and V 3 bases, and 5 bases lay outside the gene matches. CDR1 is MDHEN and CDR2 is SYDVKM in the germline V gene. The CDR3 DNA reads TGTGCCAGCAGTTTGGGTGGGACAGGGGGCGATCAGCCCCAGCATTTT. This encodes CASSLGGTGGDQPQHF.

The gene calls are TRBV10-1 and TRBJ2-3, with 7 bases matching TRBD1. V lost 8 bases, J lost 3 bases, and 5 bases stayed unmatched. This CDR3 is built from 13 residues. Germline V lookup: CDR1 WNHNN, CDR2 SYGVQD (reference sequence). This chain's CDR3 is CASSDRVTDTQYF. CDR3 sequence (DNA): TGCGCCAGCTCTGACAGGGTAACAGATACGCAGTATTTT.

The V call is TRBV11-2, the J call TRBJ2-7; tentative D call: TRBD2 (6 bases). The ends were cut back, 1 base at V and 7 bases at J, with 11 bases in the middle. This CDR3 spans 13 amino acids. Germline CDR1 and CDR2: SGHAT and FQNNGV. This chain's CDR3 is CASSLGGAGEQYF. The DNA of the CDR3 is TGTGCCAGCAGCTTAGGAGGGGCGGGGGAGCAGTACTTC.

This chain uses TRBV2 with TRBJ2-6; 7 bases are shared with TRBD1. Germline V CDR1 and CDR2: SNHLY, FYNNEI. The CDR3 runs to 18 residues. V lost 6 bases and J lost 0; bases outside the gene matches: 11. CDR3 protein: CASRVRNRGFSGANVLTF. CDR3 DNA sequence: TGTGCCAGCAGGGTCCGTAACAGGGGATTCTCTGGGGCCAACGTCCTGACTTTC.

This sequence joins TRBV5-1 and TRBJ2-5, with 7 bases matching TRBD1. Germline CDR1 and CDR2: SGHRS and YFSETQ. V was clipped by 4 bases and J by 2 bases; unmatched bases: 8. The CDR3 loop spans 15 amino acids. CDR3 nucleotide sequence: TGCGCCAGCAGCCCGGGGTGGGACAGACAAGAGACCCAGTACTTC. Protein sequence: CASSPGWDRQETQYF.

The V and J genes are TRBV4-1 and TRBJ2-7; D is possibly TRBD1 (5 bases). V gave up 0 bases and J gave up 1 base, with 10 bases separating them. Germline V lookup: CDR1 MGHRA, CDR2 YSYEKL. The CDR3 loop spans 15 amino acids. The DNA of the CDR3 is TGCGCCAGCAGCCAAGAGGGGCGGAATTCCTACGAGCAGTACTTC. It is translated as CASSQEGRNSYEQYF.

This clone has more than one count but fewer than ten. CDR3 sequence: CASSRTGRSYEQYF. Written as DNA, the CDR3 is TGTGCCAGCAGTCGGACAGGCCGATCCTACGAGCAGTACTTC. J is TRBJ2-7 and V is TRBV2, with TRBD1 matching 7 bases. V lost 5 bases, J lost 1 base, and 5 bases stayed unmatched. CDR1 is SNHLY, CDR2 FYNNEI, per germline. The CDR3 loop spans 14 amino acids.

The CDR3 region is CAISVEDNEQFF. Here the CDR3 DNA reads TGTGCCATCAGTGTCGAGGACAATGAGCAGTTCTTC. This sequence joins TRBV10-3 and TRBJ2-1; the D is unclear. The CDR3 is 12 amino acids. Trimming took off 4 bases at V and 5 bases at J, with 6 bases between the two ends. The germline V gene has CDR1 ENHRY and CDR2 SYGVKD.

As DNA, the CDR3 is TGTGCCAGCAGTGAAGGTACAGGTAGTGACACTGAAGCTTTCTTT. Translation: CASSEGTGSDTEAFF. The rearrangement links TRBV6-1 to TRBJ1-1, with D perhaps matching TRBD1 (5 bases). The length of the CDR3 is 15 residues. The germline CDR1 and CDR2 sequences are MNHNS and SASEGT. Trimming took 1 base from V and 3 from J, leaving 12 bases between them.

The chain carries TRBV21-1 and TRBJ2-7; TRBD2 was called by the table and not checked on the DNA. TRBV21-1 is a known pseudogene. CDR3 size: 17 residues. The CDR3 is CASSQGLAGALSYEQYF. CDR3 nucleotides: TGTGCCAGCAGCCAGGGACTAGCGGGTGCCCTCTCCTACGAGCAGTACTTC.

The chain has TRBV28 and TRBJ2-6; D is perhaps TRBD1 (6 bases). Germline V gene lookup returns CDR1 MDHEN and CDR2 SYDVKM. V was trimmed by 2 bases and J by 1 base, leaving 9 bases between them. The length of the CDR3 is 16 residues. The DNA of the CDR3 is TGTGCCAGCAGTTTAGCTACAGGGTCTGGGGCCAACGTCCTGACTTTC. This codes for CASSLATGSGANVLTF.

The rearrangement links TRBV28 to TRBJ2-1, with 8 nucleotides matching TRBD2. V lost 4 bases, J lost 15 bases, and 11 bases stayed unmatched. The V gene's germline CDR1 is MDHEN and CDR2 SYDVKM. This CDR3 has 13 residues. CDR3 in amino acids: CASSSAGGAFPFF. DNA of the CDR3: TGTGCCAGCAGTTCCGCCGGGGGGGCGTTTCCGTTCTTC.

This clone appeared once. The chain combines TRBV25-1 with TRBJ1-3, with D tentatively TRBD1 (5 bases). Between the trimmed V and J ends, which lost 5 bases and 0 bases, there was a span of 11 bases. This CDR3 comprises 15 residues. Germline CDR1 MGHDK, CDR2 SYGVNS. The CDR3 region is CASSKGSSSGNTIYF. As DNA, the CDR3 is TGTGCCAGCAGTAAGGGGTCCAGCTCTGGAAACACCATATATTTT. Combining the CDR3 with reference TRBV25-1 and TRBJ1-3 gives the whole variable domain EADIYQTPRYLVIGTGKKITLECSQTMGHDKMYWYQQDPGMELHLIHYSYGVNSTEKGDLSSESTVSRIRTEHFPLTLESARPSHTSQYLCASSKGSSSGNTIYFGEGSWLTVV.

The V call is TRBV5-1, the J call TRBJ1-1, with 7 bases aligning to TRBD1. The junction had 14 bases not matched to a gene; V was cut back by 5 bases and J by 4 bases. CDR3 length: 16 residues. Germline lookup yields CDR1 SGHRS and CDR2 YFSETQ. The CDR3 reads CASSFTGERVSTEAFF. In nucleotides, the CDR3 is TGCGCCAGCAGTTTCACAGGGGAGCGGGTGAGCACTGAAGCTTTCTTT.

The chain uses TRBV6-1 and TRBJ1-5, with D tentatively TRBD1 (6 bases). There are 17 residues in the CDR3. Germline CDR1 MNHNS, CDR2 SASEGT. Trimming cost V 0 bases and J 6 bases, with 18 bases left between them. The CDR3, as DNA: TGTGCCAGCAGTGAAGCTGTTGCAGGGGCCCAGGGTCAGCCCCAGCATTTT. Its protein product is CASSEAVAGAQGQPQHF.

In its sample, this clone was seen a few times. DNA for the CDR3: TGTGCCAGTAGTATCAGAGCGGGAGGATTTAACAATGAGCAGTTCTTC. Protein product: CASSIRAGGFNNEQFF. This chain joins TRBV19 and TRBJ2-1; TRBD2 aligns across 9 bases. The CDR3 spans 16 residues. Trimming at V came to 3 bases and at J to 5 bases, leaving 8 bases not matched to a gene. In germline, CDR1 is LNHDA, CDR2 SQIVND (reference sequence).